Shown below are 14 T cell receptor beta chains from a single sample sequenced in a study of T cell responses to AZD1222 COVID-19 vaccine. Libraries were prepared by immunoSEQ multiplex PCR; TCRdb keeps only in-frame clonotypes and omits some of them. In the table there are over 85,000 clones, 87% of which are singletons. The specimen was peripheral blood, collected on day 0 of AZD1222 vaccination. The receptor source for this set is an adult in good health.

The genes are TRBV7-2 and TRBJ2-1, with D tentatively TRBD1 (5 bases). Trimming removed 1 base at V and 4 bases at J, with 11 bases between. Germline lookup yields CDR1 SGHTA and CDR2 FQGNSA. CDR3 length equals 15 residues. The CDR3 loop reads CASSLGDRFYNEQFF. CDR3 sequence (DNA): TGTGCCAGCAGCTTAGGAGACAGATTTTACAATGAGCAGTTCTTC.

This chain joins TRBV5-4 and TRBJ2-2; 11 bases fit TRBD2. The CDR3 consists of 15 residues. CDR1 SGHNT and CDR2 YYREEE come from the germline V gene (reference sequence). V was clipped by 3 bases and J by 5 bases; unmatched bases: 3. The CDR3 DNA reads TGTGCCAGCAGCTCACTAGCGGGAGCTACCGGGGAGCTGTTTTTT. Residues: CASSSLAGATGELFF.

This clone was picked up a small number of times. This chain connects TRBV25-1 to TRBJ1-3; the match to TRBD1 covers 9 bases. The V and J ends lost 4 bases and 4 bases, in that order; junction bases with no gene match: 8. The CDR3 is 16 amino acids. In germline, CDR1 is MGHDK, CDR2 SYGVNS. The CDR3 loop is CASSAHRGRKGNTIYF. For the CDR3, the DNA is TGTGCCAGCAGTGCCCACAGGGGGCGAAAAGGAAACACCATATATTTT.

The V and J genes are TRBV12-3 or TRBV12-4 and TRBJ1-2, with TRBD1 as a possible D gene (5 bases). The CDR3 spans 12 residues. The V end was cut by 6 bases, the J end by 4 bases, with 9 bases between. CDR3 DNA: TGTGCCAGCAGCCTAACAGGCTATGGCTACACCTTC. Translating it yields CASSLTGYGYTF.

The chain employs TRBV9 and TRBJ2-5, with D possibly being TRBD2 (6 bases). V lost 3 bases, J lost 2 bases, and 11 bases lay in between. From germline, CDR1 is SGDLS and CDR2 YYNGEE. This CDR3 contains 14 residues. CDR3 bases: TGTGCCAGCAGCGGGAGAGGGACTCAAGAGACCCAGTACTTC. It codes for CASSGRGTQETQYF.

The chain has TRBV28 and TRBJ2-3, with 8 bases lining up with TRBD1. This CDR3 has 13 amino acids. Per the germline V gene, CDR1 is MDHEN and CDR2 is SYDVKM. V dropped 7 bases and J dropped 3; count of bases not matched to a gene: 3. The CDR3 coding sequence is TGTGCCAGCATGGGACAGGTAACAGATACGCAGTATTTT. Translated, it gives CASMGQVTDTQYF.

The rearrangement uses TRBV6-6 and TRBJ2-3; 10 nucleotides align to TRBD2. The CDR3 has 16 amino acids. V lost 7 bases, J lost 6 bases, and 13 bases stayed unmatched. Per the germline V gene, CDR1 is MNHNY and CDR2 is SVGAGI (reference sequence). The CDR3, as DNA: TGTGCCAGCACACCCTCCGAGCGGGGGGGCCGCGATACGCAGTATTTT. Translated: CASTPSERGGRDTQYF.

The J gene is TRBJ1-1, the V gene TRBV20-1; tentative D call: TRBD1 (6 bases). This CDR3 has 11 residues. CDR1 and CDR2 (germline): DFQATT, SNEGSKA (reference sequence). V dropped 4 bases and J dropped 6 bases, with 9 bases sitting between them. CDR3 protein: CSATRTAEAFF. DNA for the CDR3: TGCAGTGCTACGAGGACAGCTGAAGCTTTCTTT.

The CDR3 spells CASSYHSNNEQFF. Written as DNA, the CDR3 is TGTGCCAGCAGTTATCACAGCAACAATGAGCAGTTCTTC. The chain has TRBV6-6 and TRBJ2-1; D remains unclear. The CDR3 is 13 amino acids. Trimming took 3 bases from V and 5 from J, leaving 8 bases between them. Per the germline V gene, CDR1 is MNHNY and CDR2 is SVGAGI (reference sequence).

This clone was recorded a few times. V gene TRBV3-1 (or the pseudogene TRBV3-2) combines with J gene TRBJ2-7; 11 nucleotides align to TRBD1. After removal of 4 bases from V and 6 bases from J, the junction contained 8 bases not matched to a gene. Looked up from germline, CDR1 is LGHDT and CDR2 is YNNKEL (reference sequence). The CDR3 has 15 amino acids. The CDR3 sequence is CASSRDGTGGSEQYF. The DNA of the CDR3 is TGTGCCAGCAGCCGAGACGGGACAGGGGGTAGCGAGCAGTACTTC.

Only one count was recorded for this clone. A read error may account for a junction end that differs from germline. V gene TRBV5-8 combines with J gene TRBJ2-1; TRBD1 matches 9 bases. Germline V gene data show CDR1 as SGHTS and CDR2 as YDEGEE. The CDR3 runs 16 residues. The CDR3, as DNA: TGTGCCAGCAGTTTGGACAGGGGCATTCCTCCAAATGAGCAGTTCTTC. Protein product: CASSLDRGIPPNEQFF.

This clone was counted a single time. This chain links TRBV21-1 with TRBJ2-1; TRBD2, as called in the table, went unchecked against the DNA. TRBV21-1 is labeled a pseudogene. The CDR3 spans 15 residues. The CDR3 DNA reads as TGTGCCAGCAGCAAAGCTAGCGGGGAGTACAATGAGCAGTTCTTC. Residues: CASSKASGEYNEQFF.

This chain links TRBV24-1 with TRBJ2-2, with 9 bases that match TRBD2. This CDR3 has 16 residues. Germline V gene sequence: CDR1 KGHDR, CDR2 SFDVKD. Losses at the gene ends were 2 bases for V and 4 bases for J; bases not matched to a gene: 4. CDR3 sequence: CATSDSRLAVTGELFF. The CDR3 region has the DNA TGTGCCACCAGTGATTCGAGACTAGCGGTCACCGGGGAGCTGTTTTTT.

The J gene is TRBJ2-2, the V gene TRBV9; D unresolved. The germline V gene encodes CDR1 SGDLS and CDR2 YYNGEE. This CDR3 spans 12 amino acids. Trimming pared 4 bases from V and 8 bases from J, leaving 9 bases between. CDR3 sequence (DNA): TGTGCCAGCAGCCTGGCCCGGGGGGAGCTGTTTTTT. Its translation: CASSLARGELFF.